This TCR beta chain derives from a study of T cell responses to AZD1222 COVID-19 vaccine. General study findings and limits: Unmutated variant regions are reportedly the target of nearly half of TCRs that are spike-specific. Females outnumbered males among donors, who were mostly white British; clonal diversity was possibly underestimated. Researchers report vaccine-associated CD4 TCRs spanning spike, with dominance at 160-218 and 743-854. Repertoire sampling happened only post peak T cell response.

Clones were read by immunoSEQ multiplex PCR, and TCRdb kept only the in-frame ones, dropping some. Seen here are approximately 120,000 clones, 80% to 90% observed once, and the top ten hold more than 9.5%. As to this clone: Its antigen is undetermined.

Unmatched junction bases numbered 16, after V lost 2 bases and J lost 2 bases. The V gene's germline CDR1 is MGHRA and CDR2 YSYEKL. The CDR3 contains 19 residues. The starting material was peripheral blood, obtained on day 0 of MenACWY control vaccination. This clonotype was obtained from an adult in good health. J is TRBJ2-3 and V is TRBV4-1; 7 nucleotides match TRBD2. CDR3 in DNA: TGCGCCAGCAGCCAAAGCTTCGTGTTAGGGAGCGGGACCACAGATACGCAGTATTTT. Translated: CASSQSFVLGSGTTDTQYF.